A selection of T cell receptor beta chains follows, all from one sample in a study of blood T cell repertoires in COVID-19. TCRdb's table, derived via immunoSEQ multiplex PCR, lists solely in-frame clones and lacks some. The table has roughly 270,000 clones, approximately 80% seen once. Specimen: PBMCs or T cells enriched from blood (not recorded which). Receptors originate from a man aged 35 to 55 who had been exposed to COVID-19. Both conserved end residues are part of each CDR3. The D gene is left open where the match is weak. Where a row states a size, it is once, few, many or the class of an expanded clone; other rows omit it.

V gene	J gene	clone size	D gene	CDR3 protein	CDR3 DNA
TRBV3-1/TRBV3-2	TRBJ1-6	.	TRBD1	CASSQAPGGGSPLHF	TGTGCCAGCAGCCAAGCCCCAGGGGGCGGGTCACCCCTCCACTTT
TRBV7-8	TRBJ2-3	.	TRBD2	CASSLGGAGTIRTDTQYF	TGTGCCAGCAGCTTAGGTGGAGCGGGGACGATTAGGACAGATACGCAGTATTTT
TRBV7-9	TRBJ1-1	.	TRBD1	CASSLVGQGLTEAFF	TGTGCCAGCAGCTTAGTGGGACAGGGTTTGACTGAAGCTTTCTTT
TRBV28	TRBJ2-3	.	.	CASSPGGIRTDTQYF	TGTGCCAGCAGTCCCGGGGGTATTCGGACAGATACGCAGTATTTT
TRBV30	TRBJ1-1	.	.	CAWRGRVNTEAFF	TGTGCCTGGAGGGGGAGGGTGAACACTGAAGCTTTCTTT
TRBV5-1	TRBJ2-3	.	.	CASTRGGTDTQYF	TGCGCCAGCACACGTGGAGGTACAGATACGCAGTATTTT
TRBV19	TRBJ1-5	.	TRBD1	CASSMGGQTYQPQHF	TGTGCCAGTAGTATGGGGGGACAGACTTATCAGCCCCAGCATTTT
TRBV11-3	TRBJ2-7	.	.	CASSSAQRVGEQYF	TGTGCCAGCAGCTCCGCTCAGAGGGTGGGAGAGCAGTACTTC
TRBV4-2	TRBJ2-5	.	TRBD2	CASTPRVSRETETQYF	TGTGCCAGCACCCCACGGGTCTCGCGGGAGACGGAGACCCAGTACTTC
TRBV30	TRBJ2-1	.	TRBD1	CAWDPTGTGRVMEQFF	TGTGCCTGGGACCCAACCGGGACAGGGCGGGTAATGGAGCAGTTCTTC
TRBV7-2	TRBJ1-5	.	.	CASSRDTRSPQHF	TGTGCCAGCAGCCGTGACACCCGGTCGCCCCAGCATTTT
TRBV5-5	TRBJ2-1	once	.	CASSLVETSCGGSYNEQFF	TGTGCCAGCAGCTTGGTTGAGACTAGTTGCGGTGGCTCCTACAATGAGCAGTTCTTC
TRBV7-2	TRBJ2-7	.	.	CASSLAWRYEQYF	TGTGCCAGCAGCTTAGCCTGGAGATACGAGCAGTACTTC
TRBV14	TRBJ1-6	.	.	CASSQVRFGVWNSPLHF	TGTGCCAGCAGCCAAGTGCGTTTCGGGGTTTGGAATTCACCCCTCCACTTT
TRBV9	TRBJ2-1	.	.	CASSVGGGVYNEQFF	TGTGCCAGCAGCGTAGGTGGCGGAGTCTACAATGAGCAGTTCTTC
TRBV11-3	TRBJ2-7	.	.	CASSSGYEQYF	TGTGCCAGCAGTTCGGGATACGAGCAGTACTTC
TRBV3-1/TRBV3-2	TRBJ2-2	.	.	CASSPRGTGELFF	TGTGCCAGCAGCCCTCGGGGCACCGGGGAGCTGTTTTTT
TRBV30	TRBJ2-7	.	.	CAWTYRTGPPNEQYF	TGTGCCTGGACCTACAGGACGGGCCCCCCCAACGAGCAGTACTTC
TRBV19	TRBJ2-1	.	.	CASSQVNEGYEQFF	TGTGCCAGTAGTCAGGTGAACGAGGGATATGAGCAGTTCTTC
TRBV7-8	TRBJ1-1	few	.	CASSPPPAGVGTEAFF	TGTGCCAGCAGCCCACCCCCCGCAGGGGTGGGCACTGAAGCTTTCTTT
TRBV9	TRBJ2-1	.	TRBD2	CASSVVGGGRAGGSSEQFF	TGTGCCAGCAGCGTAGTAGGAGGGGGAAGAGCGGGAGGTTCCAGTGAGCAGTTCTTC
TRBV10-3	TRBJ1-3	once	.	CAITPSTGISGNTIYF	TGTGCCATCACCCCTTCTACAGGGATATCAGGAAACACCATATATTTT
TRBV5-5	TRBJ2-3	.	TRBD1	CASSWGQGMRDTQYF	TGTGCCAGCAGCTGGGGACAGGGGATGAGAGATACGCAGTATTTT
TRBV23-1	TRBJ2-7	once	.	CASWGENGVPYYEQYF	TGCGCCAGCTGGGGGGAAAACGGGGTCCCTTACTACGAGCAGTACTTC
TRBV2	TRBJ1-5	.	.	CASSEGLGNQPQHF	TGTGCCAGCAGTGAGGGGCTGGGGAATCAGCCCCAGCATTTT
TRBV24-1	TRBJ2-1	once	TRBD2	CATSGSRGTSGNREYNEQFF	TGTGCCACCAGTGGTTCCCGAGGGACTAGCGGGAATCGGGAGTACAATGAGCAGTTCTTC
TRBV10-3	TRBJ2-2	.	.	CAISDSATRTGELFF	TGTGCCATCAGTGATAGCGCCACGAGGACCGGGGAGCTGTTTTTT
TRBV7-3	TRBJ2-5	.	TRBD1	CASSLGTEGTQYF	TGTGCCAGCAGCTTAGGGACAGAGGGGACCCAGTACTTC
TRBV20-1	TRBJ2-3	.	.	CSARDPDTQYF	TGCAGTGCTAGAGATCCGGATACGCAGTATTTT
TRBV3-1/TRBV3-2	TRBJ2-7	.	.	CASSQDLAPSYEQYF	TGTGCCAGCAGCCAAGACCTAGCCCCTTCCTACGAGCAGTACTTC
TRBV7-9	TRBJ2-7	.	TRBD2	CASSSGLAGPHEQYF	TGTGCCAGCAGCTCAGGACTAGCGGGACCGCACGAGCAGTACTTC
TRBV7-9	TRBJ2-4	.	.	CAREVGSIQYF	TGTGCCAGGGAGGTCGGGAGCATTCAGTACTTC
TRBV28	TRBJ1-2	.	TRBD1	CASRTGTVRRLYGYTF	TGTGCCAGCAGGACCGGGACAGTACGCCGTCTTTATGGCTACACCTTC
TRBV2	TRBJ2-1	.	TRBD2	CASPPRTSGWYYNEQFF	TGTGCCAGCCCTCCAAGGACTAGCGGGTGGTACTACAATGAGCAGTTCTTC
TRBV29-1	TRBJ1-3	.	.	CSARLSEQGSGNTIYF	TGCAGCGCCCGATTGAGTGAACAGGGTTCTGGAAACACCATATATTTT
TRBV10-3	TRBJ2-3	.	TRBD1	CAISAGQGIDTQYF	TGTGCCATCAGTGCGGGACAGGGGATAGATACGCAGTATTTT
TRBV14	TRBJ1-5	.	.	CASSPLKGQPQHF	TGTGCCAGCAGCCCACTAAAGGGGCAGCCCCAGCATTTT
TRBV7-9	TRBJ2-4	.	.	CASSSGRGKNIQYF	TGTGCCAGCAGCTCTGGACGGGGGAAAAACATTCAGTACTTC
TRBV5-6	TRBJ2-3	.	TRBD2	CASSLGLAGHTDTQYF	TGTGCCAGCAGCTTGGGGTTAGCGGGACACACAGATACGCAGTATTTT
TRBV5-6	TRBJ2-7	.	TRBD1	CASSLSGTGSYEQYF	TGTGCCAGCAGCCTCTCGGGGACAGGGTCCTACGAGCAGTACTTC
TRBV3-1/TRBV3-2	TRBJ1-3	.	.	CASSPWGLSGNTIYF	TGTGCCAGCAGCCCTTGGGGGCTCTCTGGAAACACCATATATTTT
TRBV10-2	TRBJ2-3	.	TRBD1	CASSPLGQGNSF	TGCGCCAGCAGCCCTCTCGGACAGGGAAATTCTTTT
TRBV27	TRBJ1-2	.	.	CASTLLGPPGVYGYTF	TGTGCCAGCACCCTTTTAGGTCCGCCAGGGGTATATGGCTACACCTTC
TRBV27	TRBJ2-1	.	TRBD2	CASSSGLGYGVEQFF	TGTGCCAGCAGTTCGGGACTAGGGTATGGAGTTGAGCAGTTCTTC
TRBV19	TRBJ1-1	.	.	CASSSRDEAFF	TGTGCCAGTAGTAGCCGGGATGAAGCTTTCTTT
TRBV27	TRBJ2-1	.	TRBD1	CASSPNSGTGYEFF	TGTGCCAGCAGTCCGAACTCCGGGACAGGGTATGAGTTCTTC
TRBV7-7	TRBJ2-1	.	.	CASSPERGEQFF	TGTGCTAGCAGCCCAGAGCGAGGTGAGCAGTTCTTC
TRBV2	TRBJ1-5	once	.	CASDRLQGEPQHF	TGTGCCAGCGATCGACTCCAAGGAGAGCCCCAGCATTTT
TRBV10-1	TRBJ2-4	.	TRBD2	CASSESGRYIQYF	TGCGCCAGCAGTGAGTCCGGGAGGTACATTCAGTACTTC
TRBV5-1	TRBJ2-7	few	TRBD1	CASSVETGAYEQYF	TGCGCCAGCAGCGTGGAGACAGGGGCATACGAGCAGTACTTC
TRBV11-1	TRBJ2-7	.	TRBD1	CASSVTGGGSYEQYF	TGTGCCAGCAGCGTCACAGGGGGCGGCTCCTACGAGCAGTACTTC
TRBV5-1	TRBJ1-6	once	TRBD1	CASSLEGQGSSPLHF	TGCGCCAGCAGCTTAGAGGGACAGGGGAGTTCACCCCTCCACTTT
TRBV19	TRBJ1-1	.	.	CASSEGTSNTEAFF	TGTGCCAGTAGTGAAGGGACATCGAACACTGAAGCTTTCTTT
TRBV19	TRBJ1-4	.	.	CATPVRGKTNEKLFF	TGTGCCACCCCCGTCAGAGGGAAGACTAATGAAAAACTGTTTTTT